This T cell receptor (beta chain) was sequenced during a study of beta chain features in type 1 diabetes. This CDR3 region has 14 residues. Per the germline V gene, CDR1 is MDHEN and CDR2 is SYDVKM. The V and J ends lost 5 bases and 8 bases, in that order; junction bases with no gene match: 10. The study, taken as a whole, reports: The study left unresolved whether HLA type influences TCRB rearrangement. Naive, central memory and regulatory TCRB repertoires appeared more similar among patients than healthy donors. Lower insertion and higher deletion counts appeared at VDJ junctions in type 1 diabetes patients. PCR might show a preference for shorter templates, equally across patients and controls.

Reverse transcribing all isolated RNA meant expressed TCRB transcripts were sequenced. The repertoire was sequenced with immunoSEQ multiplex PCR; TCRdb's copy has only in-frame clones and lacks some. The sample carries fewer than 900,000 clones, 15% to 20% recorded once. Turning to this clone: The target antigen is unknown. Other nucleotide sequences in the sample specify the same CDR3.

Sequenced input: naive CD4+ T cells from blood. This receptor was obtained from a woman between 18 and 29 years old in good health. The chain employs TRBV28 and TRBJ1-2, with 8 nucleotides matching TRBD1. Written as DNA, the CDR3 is TGTGCCAGCAGTCGGCAGGGGGCGCGAAGAGGCTACACCTTC. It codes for CASSRQGARRGYTF.